This T cell receptor (beta chain) was documented in a study of T and B cells in COVID-19 patients. TRB rearrangements were amplified by multiplex PCR with BIOMED2 TRB-A/B primers. TCRdb reanalysed the multiplex PCR reads using MiXCR and keeps one entry per CDR3 protein. The sample has more than 3,500 distinct CDR3 sequences, 20% to 25% seen once. From blood, roughly 220-550 ng of genomic DNA served as TRB template. This CDR3 has 12 amino acids. Trimming pared 6 bases from V and 2 bases from J, leaving 10 bases between. Germline V gene lookup returns CDR1 SQVTM and CDR2 ANQGSEA. This clonotype rates as medium-sized.

V is TRBV29-1 and J is TRBJ1-2; D unclear. This TCR derives from a human donor with active COVID-19. The sequenced material came from blood. The DNA of the CDR3 is TGCAGCGTGTCAGACAACAACTATGGCTACACCTTC. This translates into CSVSDNNYGYTF.